This T cell receptor (beta chain) was captured in a study of T cell responses to AZD1222 COVID-19 vaccine. CDR1 MNHNS and CDR2 SASEGT come from the germline V gene. Trimming took 1 base from V and 5 from J, leaving 11 bases between them. This CDR3 region has 14 residues. TCRdb keeps only in-frame clones here, not all; method: immunoSEQ multiplex PCR. The sample shows approximately 150,000 clones, 70% to 90% of them seen only once. The sample holds one count of this clone. This rearrangement joins TRBV6-1 to TRBJ1-2; D unclear. The material was peripheral blood, obtained on day 0 of AZD1222 vaccination. The origin of this receptor is an adult in good health. CDR3 coding DNA: TGTGCCAGCAGTGAAGGGGGAATTCTGTATGGCTACACCTTC. As protein: CASSEGGILYGYTF.